The source of this T cell receptor beta chain is a study of cytomegalovirus exposure and HLA in healthy donors. This clone has only a few counts. Vbeta (60) and Jbeta (13) primers were used in the PCR. The data were produced by immunoSEQ multiplex PCR, yet TCRdb's version contains in-frame clones alone and is incomplete. The sample holds under 200,000 clones, 65% to 70% seen once. The J segment lost 6 bases and the V segment lost 2 bases, leaving 10 bases of the junction unmatched. The germline V gene has CDR1 SGHRS and CDR2 YFSETQ. This CDR3 region has 16 residues. Input material: PBMCs. The J gene is TRBJ1-1, the V gene TRBV5-1; 10 nucleotides match TRBD1. The sequence came from a woman aged 18-29 years in good health and CMV-seropositive. CDR3 sequence (DNA): TGCGCCAGCAGCTTTCAACCGCCCGGGACAGGGGCTGAAGCTTTCTTT. It encodes CASSFQPPGTGAEAFF. Full variable domain (outside the CDR3, taken from reference TRBV5-1 and TRBJ1-1): KAGVTQTPRYLIKTRGQQVTLSCSPISGHRSVSWYQQTPGQGLQFLFEYFSETQRNKGNFPGRFSGRQFSNSRSEMNVSTLELGDSALYLCASSFQPPGTGAEAFFGQGTRLTVV.